This T cell receptor beta chain was obtained from a study of T-cell reconstitution after alpha-beta-depleted transplantation in children. Points from the study as a whole: At one year after transplant, newly produced T cells mostly accounted for T-cell counts and diversity. Some patients' high day-60 TCRbeta diversity was attributed to recipient cells surviving conditioning.

Unique molecular identifiers were incorporated during preparation of the TCRbeta library. TCRdb recomputed calls from the PCR reads with MiXCR, one row per CDR3 protein. This table has some 550,000 distinct CDR3 sequences, under 30% appearing once. This clonotype came up many times. Antigen specificity is unknown. One junction end does not reproduce the germline sequence, and a read error may be involved. The source is a boy younger than two who had a stem cell transplant for acute myeloid leukemia, so the T cells may come from the graft donor. This specimen was PBMCs, mostly from graft donor cells, taken 360 days after TCRalphabeta/CD19-depleted stem cell transplant.

The chain's CDR3 is CASSQSRAQYF. In DNA form, the CDR3 reads TGTGCCAGCAGCCAATCTCGTGCCCAGTATTTC. The J gene is TRBJ2-4, the V gene TRBV6-2 or TRBV6-3; D unresolved. The CDR3 consists of 11 residues. Germline CDR1 and CDR2: MNHEY and SVGEGT.